This TCR beta chain was sequenced for a study of T cell responses to AZD1222 COVID-19 vaccine. Sequenced by immunoSEQ multiplex PCR; TCRdb stores in-frame clones only, minus some. The data contain 120,000 or so clones, approximately 83% of them seen just once; the ten biggest clones take up almost 9.5%. Trimming took off 5 bases at V and 0 bases at J, with 9 bases between the two ends. The CDR3 is 13 residues long. CDR1 and CDR2 from the germline V gene are SGHRS and YFSETQ. The input for sequencing was peripheral blood, taken on day 0 of AZD1222 vaccination. This TCR was sampled from an adult in good health. The chain recombines TRBV5-1 with TRBJ2-7, with unresolved D. In DNA form, the CDR3 reads TGCGCCAGCAGTAGTTTTCCCTCCTACGAGCAGTACTTC. It is translated as CASSSFPSYEQYF. Full variable domain (remainder filled in from reference TRBV5-1 and TRBJ2-7): KAGVTQTPRYLIKTRGQQVTLSCSPISGHRSVSWYQQTPGQGLQFLFEYFSETQRNKGNFPGRFSGRQFSNSRSEMNVSTLELGDSALYLCASSSFPSYEQYFGPGTRLTVT.